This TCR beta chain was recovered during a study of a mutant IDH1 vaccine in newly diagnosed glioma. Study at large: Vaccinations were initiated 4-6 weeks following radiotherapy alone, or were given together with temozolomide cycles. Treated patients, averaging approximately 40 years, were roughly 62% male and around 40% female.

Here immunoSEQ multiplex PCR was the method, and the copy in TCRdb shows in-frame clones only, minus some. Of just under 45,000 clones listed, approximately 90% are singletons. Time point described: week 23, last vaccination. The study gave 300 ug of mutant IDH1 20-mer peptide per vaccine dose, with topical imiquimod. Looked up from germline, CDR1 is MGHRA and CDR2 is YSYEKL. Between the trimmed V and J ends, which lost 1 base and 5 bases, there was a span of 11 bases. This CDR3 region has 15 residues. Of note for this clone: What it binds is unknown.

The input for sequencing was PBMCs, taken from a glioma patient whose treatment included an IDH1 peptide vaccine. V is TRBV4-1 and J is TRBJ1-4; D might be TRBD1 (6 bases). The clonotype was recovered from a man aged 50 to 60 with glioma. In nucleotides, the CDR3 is TGCGCCAGCAGCCAAGGGGACACACAGAATGAAAAACTGTTTTTT. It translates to CASSQGDTQNEKLFF.